This TCR beta chain was sequenced during a study of a mutant IDH1 vaccine in newly diagnosed glioma (dated by TCRdb to the early 2020s). The study in broad terms: Across visits V03 through V10, patients got a total of eight vaccinations, given in weeks 1, 3, 5, 7, 11, 15, 19 and 23. Vaccination started 4-6 weeks after radiotherapy alone, or was given together with temozolomide cycles in the groups whose treatment included chemotherapy. Of the roughly 32 treated patients, 62.5% were male and about 40% were female, and a mean age of roughly 41 years was recorded. Prior to enrollment, patients had been given standard therapy consisting of radiotherapy alone, temozolomide alone, or radiochemotherapy with temozolomide, with the combination given to most patients. Peripheral blood was collected at six visits: V03 (baseline), V05, V07, V10, V12 and V13. For exploratory analyses, about two dozen treated patients had longitudinal TCRB deep sequencing done wherever samples were available.

Library construction relied on the immunoSEQ multiplex PCR assay. Rearranged TCR beta chain sequences were amplified with the hsTCRB Kit following the manufacturer's protocol. TCRB libraries were sequenced on an Illumina MiSeq. The paper's data handling went like this. The proprietary platform of the kit vendor was used for demultiplexing, trimming and gene mapping. In TCRdb, the immuneACCESS table is reduced to in-frame sequences with V and J assigned. These tables do not hold every clone; where another copy was compared, an unresolved V gene accounts for under half, and the others remain unexplained. Clone size and the V and J calls come from that table; the DNA yielded D and trimming. The table for this sample lists fewer than 70,000 clones; 70% to 90% of them were counted only once. The ten most abundant clones make up approximately 1.9% of the sample. The full study reports these points: Availability determined which PBMC samples were chosen for TCRB deep sequencing. The authors stated that sample limitations prevented analyses of patient blood samples from being reproduced. Across multiple MHC alleles, vaccine-induced immune responses were seen in just over 90% of patients. Changes in the top peripheral T cell clonotypes picked up by TCRB sequencing did not appear to be linked to pseudoprogression.

Per the publication, the time point label means: week 11, during vaccination. Each vaccine dose was 300 ug of a 20-mer mutant IDH1 peptide in Montanide, given subcutaneously with topical imiquimod. All donors had newly diagnosed IDH1-mutant astrocytomas of WHO grade 3 or 4 that showed loss of nuclear ATRX. The samples were drawn from NOA16, a multicentre, single-arm, open-label phase I trial in Germany that tested a mutant IDH1 peptide vaccine in humans for the first time. The DNeasy Blood and Tissue Kit was used to extract genomic DNA from EDTA blood for TCRB sequencing. The V end loses 4 bases and the J end loses 2 bases, and a stretch of 15 bases separates them. CDR1 and CDR2, looked up from the germline V gene (reference sequence), are SGHNT and YYREEE. The CDR3 sequence holds 16 residues, the cysteine and phenylalanine included. The only DNA kept is the CDR3, 48 bases in frame from the first base.

Comment on this clone: Its antigen is not yet known. The sample holds no much larger clone one base away, and base qualities are not on file.

Sequencing was performed on PBMCs, taken from a glioma patient whose treatment included an IDH1 peptide vaccine. This TCR was recovered from a man aged 35 to 55 with glioma. The rearrangement joined TRBV5-4 to TRBJ2-2; the D gene may be TRBD1 or TRBD2, since each aligns over 6 bases. The sequenced DNA is TGTGCCAGCAGCGGAGGAGGGACATATAACACCGGGGAGCTGTTTTTT. It specifies CASSGGGTYNTGELFF.